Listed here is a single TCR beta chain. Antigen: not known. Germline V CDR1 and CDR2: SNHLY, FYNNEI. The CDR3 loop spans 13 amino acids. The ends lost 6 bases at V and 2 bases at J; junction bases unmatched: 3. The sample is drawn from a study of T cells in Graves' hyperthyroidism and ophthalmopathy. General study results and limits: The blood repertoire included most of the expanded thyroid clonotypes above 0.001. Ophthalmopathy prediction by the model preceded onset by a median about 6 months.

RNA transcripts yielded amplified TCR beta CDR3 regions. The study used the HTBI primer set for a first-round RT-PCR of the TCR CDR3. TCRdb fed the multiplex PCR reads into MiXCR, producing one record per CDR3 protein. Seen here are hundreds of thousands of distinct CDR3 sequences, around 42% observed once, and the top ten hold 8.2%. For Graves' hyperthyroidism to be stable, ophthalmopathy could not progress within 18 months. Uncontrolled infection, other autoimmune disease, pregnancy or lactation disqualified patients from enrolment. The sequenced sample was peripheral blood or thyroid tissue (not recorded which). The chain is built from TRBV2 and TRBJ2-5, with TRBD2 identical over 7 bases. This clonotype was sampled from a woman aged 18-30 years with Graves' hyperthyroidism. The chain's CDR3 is CASSGRPQETQYF. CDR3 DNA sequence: TGTGCCAGCAGCGGGAGGCCACAAGAGACCCAGTACTTC.